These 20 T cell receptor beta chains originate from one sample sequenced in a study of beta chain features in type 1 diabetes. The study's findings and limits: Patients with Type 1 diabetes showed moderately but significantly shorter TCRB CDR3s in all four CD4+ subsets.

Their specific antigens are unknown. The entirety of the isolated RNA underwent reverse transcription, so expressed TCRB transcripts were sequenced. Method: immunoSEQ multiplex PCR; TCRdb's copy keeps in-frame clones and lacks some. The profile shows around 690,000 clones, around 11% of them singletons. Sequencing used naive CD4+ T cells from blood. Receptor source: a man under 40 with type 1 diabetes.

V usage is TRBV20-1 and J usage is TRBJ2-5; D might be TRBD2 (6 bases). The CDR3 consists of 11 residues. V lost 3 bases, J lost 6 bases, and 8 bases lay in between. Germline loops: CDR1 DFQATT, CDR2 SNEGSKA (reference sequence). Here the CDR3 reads CSAREGQTQYF. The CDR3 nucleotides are TGCAGTGCTAGGGAGGGTCAGACCCAGTACTTC.

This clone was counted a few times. CDR3 nucleotides: TGTGCCATCAGTGCTAGGGATAACACTGAAGCTTTCTTT. Amino acids: CAISARDNTEAFF. The chain combines TRBV10-3 with TRBJ1-1, with D unclear. This CDR3 has 13 residues. With 4 bases removed from V and 2 bases from J, the gap between germline ends came to 8 bases. The germline gives CDR1 ENHRY, CDR2 SYGVKD.

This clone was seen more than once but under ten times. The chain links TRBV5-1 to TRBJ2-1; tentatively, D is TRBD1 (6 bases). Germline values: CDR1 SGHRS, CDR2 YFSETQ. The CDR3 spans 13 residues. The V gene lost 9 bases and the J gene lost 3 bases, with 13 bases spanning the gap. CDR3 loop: CATSADSYNEQFF. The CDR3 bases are TGCGCCACCTCGGCGGACAGCTACAATGAGCAGTTCTTC.

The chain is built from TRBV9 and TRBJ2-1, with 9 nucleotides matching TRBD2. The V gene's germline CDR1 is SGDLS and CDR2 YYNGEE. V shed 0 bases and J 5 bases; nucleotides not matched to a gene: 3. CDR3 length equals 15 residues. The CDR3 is CASSVVAGDNNEQFF. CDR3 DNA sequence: TGTGCCAGCAGCGTAGTAGCGGGGGACAACAATGAGCAGTTCTTC. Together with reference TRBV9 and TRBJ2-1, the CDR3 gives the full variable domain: DSGVTQTPKHLITATGQRVTLRCSPRSGDLSVYWYQQSLDQGLQFLIQYYNGEERAKGNILERFSAQQFPDLHSELNLSSLELGDSALYFCASSVVAGDNNEQFFGPGTRLTVL.

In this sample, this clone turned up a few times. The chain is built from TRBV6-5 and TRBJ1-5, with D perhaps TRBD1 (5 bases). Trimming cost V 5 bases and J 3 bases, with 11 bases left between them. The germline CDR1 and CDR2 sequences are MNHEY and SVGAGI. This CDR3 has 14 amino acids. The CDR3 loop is CASSLQGPNQPQHF. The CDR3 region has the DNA TGTGCCAGCAGTCTCCAGGGCCCCAATCAGCCCCAGCATTTT.

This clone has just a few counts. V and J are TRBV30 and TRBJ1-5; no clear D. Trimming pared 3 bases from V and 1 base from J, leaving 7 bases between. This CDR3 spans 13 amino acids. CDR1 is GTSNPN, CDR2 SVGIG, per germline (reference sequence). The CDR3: CAWSSRSNQPQHF. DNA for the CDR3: TGTGCCTGGAGCTCGAGGAGCAATCAGCCCCAGCATTTT.

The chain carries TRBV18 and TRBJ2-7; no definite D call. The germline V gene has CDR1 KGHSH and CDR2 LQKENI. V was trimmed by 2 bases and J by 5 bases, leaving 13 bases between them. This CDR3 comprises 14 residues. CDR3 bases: TGTGCCAGCTCACCAACTGGCAGCGCAAACGAGCAGTACTTC. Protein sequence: CASSPTGSANEQYF.

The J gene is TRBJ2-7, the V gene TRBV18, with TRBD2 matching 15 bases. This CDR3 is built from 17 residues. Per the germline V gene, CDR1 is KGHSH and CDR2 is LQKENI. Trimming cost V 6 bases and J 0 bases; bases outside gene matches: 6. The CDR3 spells CASSPGTSGGPSYEQYF. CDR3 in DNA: TGTGCCAGCTCGCCAGGGACTAGCGGGGGGCCCTCCTACGAGCAGTACTTC.

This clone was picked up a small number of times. The CDR3 nucleotides read TGTGCCAGCAGCCAACTAGCGGGGGGGTCCCAGGAGACCCAGTACTTC. Its translation is CASSQLAGGSQETQYF. The rearrangement links TRBV4-2 to TRBJ2-5; the match to TRBD2 covers 12 bases. The CDR3 consists of 16 residues. Germline loops: CDR1 LGHNA, CDR2 YNFKEQ. V shed 2 bases and J 5 bases; nucleotides not matched to a gene: 6.

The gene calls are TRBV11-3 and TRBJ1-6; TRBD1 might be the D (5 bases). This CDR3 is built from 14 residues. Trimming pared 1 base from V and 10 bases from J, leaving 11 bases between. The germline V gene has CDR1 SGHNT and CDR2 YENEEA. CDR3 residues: CASSLAGLYSPLHF. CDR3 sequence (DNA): TGTGCCAGCAGCTTAGCAGGGCTGTACTCACCCCTCCACTTT.

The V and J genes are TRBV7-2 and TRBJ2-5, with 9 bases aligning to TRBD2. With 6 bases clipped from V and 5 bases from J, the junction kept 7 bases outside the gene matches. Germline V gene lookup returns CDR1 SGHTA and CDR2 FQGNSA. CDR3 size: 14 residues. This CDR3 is CASRASGAGETQYF. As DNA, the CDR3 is TGTGCCAGCAGGGCTAGCGGGGCCGGGGAGACCCAGTACTTC. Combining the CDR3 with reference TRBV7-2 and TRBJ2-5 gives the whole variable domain GAGVSQSPSNKVTEKGKDVELRCDPISGHTALYWYRQSLGQGLEFLIYFQGNSAPDKSGLPSDRFSAERTGGSVSTLTIQRTQQEDSAVYLCASRASGAGETQYFGPGTRLLVL.

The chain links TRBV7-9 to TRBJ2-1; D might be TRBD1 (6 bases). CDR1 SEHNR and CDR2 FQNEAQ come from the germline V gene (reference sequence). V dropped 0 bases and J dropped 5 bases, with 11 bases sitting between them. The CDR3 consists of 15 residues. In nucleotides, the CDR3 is TGTGCCAGCAGCTTAGCGTACAGGGAGAACAATGAGCAGTTCTTC. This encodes CASSLAYRENNEQFF.

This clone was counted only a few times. The CDR3 is CSVLYTNYGYTF. CDR3 DNA sequence: TGCAGCGTTCTATACACTAACTATGGCTACACCTTC. The chain has TRBV29-1 and TRBJ1-2; D unclear. Trimming pared 5 bases from V and 0 bases from J, leaving 7 bases between. In germline, CDR1 is SQVTM, CDR2 ANQGSEA. This CDR3 has 12 residues. Complete variable domain (other parts from reference TRBV29-1 and TRBJ1-2): SAVISQKPSRDICQRGTSLTIQCQVDSQVTMMFWYRQQPGQSLTLIATANQGSEATYESGFVIDKFPISRPNLTFSTLTVSNMSPEDSSIYLCSVLYTNYGYTFGSGTRLTVV.

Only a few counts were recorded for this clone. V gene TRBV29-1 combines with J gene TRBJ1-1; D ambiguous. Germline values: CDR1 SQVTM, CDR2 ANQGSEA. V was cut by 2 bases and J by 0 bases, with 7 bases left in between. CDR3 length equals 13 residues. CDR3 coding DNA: TGCAGCGTTGAAAGGCGTATGAACACTGAAGCTTTCTTT. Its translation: CSVERRMNTEAFF.

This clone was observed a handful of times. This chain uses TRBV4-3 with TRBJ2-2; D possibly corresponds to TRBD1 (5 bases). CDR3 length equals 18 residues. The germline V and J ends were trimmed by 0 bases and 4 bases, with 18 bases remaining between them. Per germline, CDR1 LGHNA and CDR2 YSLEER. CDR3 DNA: TGCGCCAGCAGCCAAGATTTCTCGGGCAGGGCTGGCACCGGGGAGCTGTTTTTT. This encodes CASSQDFSGRAGTGELFF.

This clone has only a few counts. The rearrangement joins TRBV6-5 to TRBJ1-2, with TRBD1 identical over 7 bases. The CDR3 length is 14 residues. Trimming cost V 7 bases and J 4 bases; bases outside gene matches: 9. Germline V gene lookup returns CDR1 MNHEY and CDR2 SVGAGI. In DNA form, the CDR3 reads TGTGCCAGCACTCGGGACAGAAACTTCTATGGCTACACCTTC. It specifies CASTRDRNFYGYTF.

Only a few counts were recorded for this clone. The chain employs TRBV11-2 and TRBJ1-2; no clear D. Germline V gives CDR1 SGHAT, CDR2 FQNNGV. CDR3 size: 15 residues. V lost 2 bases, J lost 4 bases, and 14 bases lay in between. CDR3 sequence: CASSLRLRQAYGYTF. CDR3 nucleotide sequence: TGTGCCAGCAGCTTACGACTTAGGCAGGCCTATGGCTACACCTTC.

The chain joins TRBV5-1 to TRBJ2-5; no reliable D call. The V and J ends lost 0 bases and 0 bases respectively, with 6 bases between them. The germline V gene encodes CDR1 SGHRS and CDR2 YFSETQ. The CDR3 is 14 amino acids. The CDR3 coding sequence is TGCGCCAGCAGCTTGGTGGGATACCAAGAGACCCAGTACTTC. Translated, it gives CASSLVGYQETQYF.

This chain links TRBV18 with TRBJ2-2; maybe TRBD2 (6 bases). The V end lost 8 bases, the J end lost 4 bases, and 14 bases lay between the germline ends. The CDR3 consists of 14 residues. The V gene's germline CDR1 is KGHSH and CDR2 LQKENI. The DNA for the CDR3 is TGTGCCAGCCCGACGGCGGGGTTCACCGGGGAGCTGTTTTTT. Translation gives CASPTAGFTGELFF. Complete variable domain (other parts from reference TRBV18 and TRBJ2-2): NAGVMQNPRHLVRRRGQEARLRCSPMKGHSHVYWYRQLPEEGLKFMVYLQKENIIDESGMPKERFSAEFPKEGPSILRIQQVVRGDSAAYFCASPTAGFTGELFFGEGSRLTVL.

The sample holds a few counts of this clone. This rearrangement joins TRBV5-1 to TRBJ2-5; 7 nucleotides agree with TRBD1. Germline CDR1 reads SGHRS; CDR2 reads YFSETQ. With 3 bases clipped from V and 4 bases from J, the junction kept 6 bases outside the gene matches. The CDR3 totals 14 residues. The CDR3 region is CASSSETGVETQYF. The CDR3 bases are TGCGCCAGCAGCTCCGAAACAGGGGTAGAGACCCAGTACTTC.